This T cell receptor (beta chain) was sequenced during a study of CD8 T cells in Susac syndrome. CD8+ and CD4+ T cells from blood underwent TCR beta sequencing. The multiple sclerosis control cohort comprised treatment-naive individuals presenting with stable or active relapsing-remitting disease. Negative isolation was used for CD8+ and CD4+ T cells and FACS enrichment for TEMRA cells. RNA in amounts of 0.5 to 1 ug was reverse transcribed with random hexamers. A single record per CDR3 protein comes from TCRdb applying MiXCR to the immunoSEQ multiplex PCR reads. The sample holds 400,000 or so distinct CDR3 sequences, around 83% seen once. Regarding this clonotype: The antigen remains unidentified.

Findings and limits, study-wide: The study's TCR sequencing and HLA analysis drew on a certain number of individuals. That number was acknowledged as relatively small.

Sequenced sample: CD8+ T cells from PBMCs. The source of this sequence is a human donor with multiple sclerosis.

CDR3 residues: CSVERDYPNYGYTF. Written as DNA, the CDR3 is TGCAGCGTTGAGCGGGACTACCCTAACTATGGCTACACCTTC. V usage is TRBV29-1 and J usage is TRBJ1-2; perhaps TRBD1 as D (5 bases). The CDR3 extends over 14 amino acids. Germline-derived CDR1 and CDR2 are SQVTM and ANQGSEA. Trimming removed 3 bases at V and 0 bases at J, with 11 bases between.